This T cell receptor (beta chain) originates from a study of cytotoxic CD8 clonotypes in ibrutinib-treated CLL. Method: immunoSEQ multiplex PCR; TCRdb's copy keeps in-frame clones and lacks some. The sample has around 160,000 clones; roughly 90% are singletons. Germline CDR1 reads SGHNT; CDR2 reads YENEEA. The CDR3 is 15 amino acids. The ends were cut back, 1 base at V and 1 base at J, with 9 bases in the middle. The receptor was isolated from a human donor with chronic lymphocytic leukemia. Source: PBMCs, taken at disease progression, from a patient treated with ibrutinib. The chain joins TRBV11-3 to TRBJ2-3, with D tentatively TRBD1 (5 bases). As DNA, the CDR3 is TGTGCCAGCAGCTTAGTAAGGGGCGGCACAGATACGCAGTATTTT. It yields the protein CASSLVRGGTDTQYF.